This is a list of T cell receptor beta chains from one sample in a study of T cells in localized non-small cell lung cancer. Measured with immunoSEQ multiplex PCR; TCRdb has only the in-frame clones, and not every one. The table shows about 54,000 clones, with around 81% occurring only once. The sample consisted of peripheral blood, taken before any cancer treatment. The receptors here all came from a female donor over 55 with stage II squamous cell lung carcinoma. Each CDR3 is given without its conserved first and last residue. The order of the fields is J gene, V gene, CDR3 protein.

TRBJ1-3 TRBV6-5 ATIPWGHGNTIY
TRBJ2-1 TRBV28 ASSLDRGEF
TRBJ1-6 TRBV30 AWSSTGIVGSPLH
TRBJ2-7 TRBV30 AWSVLPGPEQY
TRBJ1-5 TRBV6-1 ATKVTDNQPQH
TRBJ1-3 TRBV2 ASRPQGTVGNTIY
TRBJ2-1 TRBV5-4 ASSLTVTYNEQF
TRBJ1-3 TRBV6-1 ASNLGTTGNTIY
TRBJ2-2 TRBV19 ASSSGTGAIGELF
TRBJ1-5 TRBV6-5 ASAVGRNQPQH
TRBJ1-3 TRBV4-2 ASSQEGQNPGNTIY
TRBJ2-1 TRBV7-2 ASSPSGGRYNEQF
TRBJ2-5 TRBV10-3 AISESGAQETQY
TRBJ1-2 TRBV7-2 ASSSQGAGEGYT
TRBJ1-1 TRBV6-6 ASSVNTEAF
TRBJ1-5 TRBV7-2 ASSWDGTGANQPQH
TRBJ1-1 TRBV4-3 ASSQAVNTEAF
TRBJ1-1 TRBV2 ASSVAGGKNTEAF
TRBJ2-7 TRBV19 ASSFRDRSYEQY
TRBJ2-5 TRBV4-2 ASSPRTSFGETQY
TRBJ1-2 TRBV29-1 SVDVGNT
TRBJ1-2 TRBV4-3 ASSHPRDTPGYGYT
TRBJ1-5 TRBV18 ASSPQGLDIYWSNQPQH
TRBJ2-1 TRBV19 ASSITGTSGGFEQF
TRBJ2-1 TRBV28 ASSPAGTSFSNEQF
TRBJ2-2 TRBV5-1 ASSLGEGLNTGELF
TRBJ2-7 TRBV18 ASSQTPVNGYEQY
TRBJ1-2 TRBV6-1 ASSIGKAVGYT
TRBJ1-1 TRBV2 ASSAGENTEAF
TRBJ1-2 TRBV6-5 ASRDQTGRGSGYT
TRBJ2-3 TRBV7-7 TSSLDLADTQY
TRBJ1-2 TRBV5-1 ASSRTGEGYT
TRBJ1-6 TRBV27 ASSLSEGGRNNSPLH
TRBJ1-3 TRBV9 ASSVEGSGNTIY
TRBJ1-2 TRBV19 ASSISSSQGGYT
TRBJ1-6 TRBV19 ASSRDSDSPLH
TRBJ2-3 TRBV5-1 ASSLSTFGAGTDTQY
TRBJ1-1 TRBV7-9 ASSLGRGASNTEAF
TRBJ1-3 TRBV5-6 ASSLGTGSGNTIY
TRBJ2-1 TRBV19 ASSPRTSGGAYNEQF
TRBJ1-3 TRBV7-2 ASSLATAGSGNTIY
TRBJ2-7 TRBV5-1 ASSLAAGTAYEQY
TRBJ2-5 TRBV5-4 ASSTEDRGETQY
TRBJ2-5 TRBV4-3 ASSPGGGRETQY
TRBJ2-1 TRBV12-5 ASGFRPEDEQF
TRBJ1-4 TRBV9 ASSFTGGGEKLF
TRBJ2-1 TRBV18 ASSLDYNEQF